The sequence of this T cell receptor beta chain was determined in a study of T-cell reconstitution after alpha-beta-depleted transplantation in children. Points from the study as a whole: Elevated TCRbeta diversity at day 60 was traced, in some patients, to surviving recipient T cells and thymic progenitors. Most T-cell counts and diversity one year after the transplant came from T cells that were newly produced. After transplant, at about two months, alpha-beta T cells were reportedly derived from several hundred expanded graft clones.

Unique molecular identifiers featured in how the TCRbeta library was prepared. MiXCR, applied by TCRdb to the PCR reads, yields one record per CDR3 protein. Here the sample spans about 600,000 distinct CDR3 sequences, under 30% being singletons. This clonotype was observed many times. Its specificity is not known. Germline-derived CDR1 and CDR2 are SGHDT and YYEEEE. J gave up 4 bases and V 1 base, and 6 bases lay outside the gene matches. The CDR3 extends over 15 amino acids. The sample consisted of PBMCs, mostly from graft donor cells, taken 360 days after TCRalphabeta/CD19-depleted stem cell transplant. The TCR originated in a boy under two years old who had a stem cell transplant for acute myeloid leukemia, so the T cells may come from the graft donor. The chain uses TRBV5-6 and TRBJ2-7, with 9 bases identical to TRBD1. The CDR3 sequence: CASSLFGTGQYEQYF. In DNA form, the CDR3 reads TGTGCCAGCAGCTTGTTTGGGACAGGGCAATACGAGCAGTACTTC.